These T cell receptor beta chains were read from a single sample in a study of radiotherapy plus CTLA-4 blockade in lung cancer. Assay used: immunoSEQ multiplex PCR; TCRdb lists only in-frame clones, some missing. Found here are around 82,000 clones, over 70% of them singletons; the top ten hold 20% to 25%. Sequenced here: peripheral blood, sampled from a patient treated with radiotherapy plus ipilimumab. The receptor source for this set is a human donor with non-small cell lung cancer whose response to radiotherapy plus ipilimumab could not be evaluated. Some clones in this sample may be carry-over from other donors' samples. Each CDR3 is given with its conserved first and last residue. The D gene is left open where the match is weak. Only some rows state a clone size, as once, few, many or a class for expanded clones.

cdr3_aa	cdr3_nt	v_call	clone_size	d_call	j_call
CASSILTGGLETQYF	TGTGCCAGCAGTATACTGACAGGGGGCCTGGAGACCCAGTACTTC	TRBV28	NA	TRBD1	TRBJ2-5
CASSRPSGGKTQYF	TGTGCCAGCAGTCGCCCTAGCGGGGGAAAGACCCAGTACTTC	TRBV6-5	NA	TRBD2	TRBJ2-5
CASSGGSESSYNEQFF	TGTGCCAGCAGCGGGGGCAGTGAAAGCTCCTACAATGAGCAGTTCTTC	TRBV5-6	NA	NA	TRBJ2-1
CASSPWTGGTYGYTF	TGTGCCAGCAGCCCCTGGACAGGGGGGACTTATGGCTACACCTTC	TRBV14	NA	TRBD1	TRBJ1-2
CASRLAGSSYNEQFF	TGTGCCAGCAGGTTAGCGGGGAGCTCCTACAATGAGCAGTTCTTC	TRBV27	NA	TRBD2	TRBJ2-1
CASSLRQGTYGELFF	TGTGCCAGCAGCTTACGACAGGGGACATATGGGGAGCTGTTTTTT	TRBV11-3	NA	TRBD1	TRBJ2-2
CASSQDRGHGYTF	TGTGCCAGCAGCCAGGACAGGGGCCATGGCTACACCTTC	TRBV7-9	few	TRBD1	TRBJ1-2
CASQLTPNTEAFF	TGTGCCAGCCAATTGACACCGAACACTGAAGCTTTCTTT	TRBV9	NA	NA	TRBJ1-1
CASLLAGGSYNEQFF	TGTGCCAGCCTTCTAGCGGGGGGCTCCTACAATGAGCAGTTCTTC	TRBV25-1	NA	TRBD2	TRBJ2-1
CASTTLGQRSNQPQHF	TGTGCCAGCACCACCCTGGGACAGCGTAGCAATCAGCCCCAGCATTTT	TRBV28	few	TRBD1	TRBJ1-5
CASSVVRAETGELFF	TGTGCCAGCTCAGTCGTGCGGGCAGAAACCGGGGAGCTGTTTTTT	TRBV6-1	NA	NA	TRBJ2-2
CASSSMGGGHYEQYF	TGTGCCAGCAGCTCCATGGGCGGGGGGCACTACGAGCAGTACTTC	TRBV7-2	NA	TRBD2	TRBJ2-7
CASSHYTQYF	TGTGCCAGCAGCCATTATACGCAGTATTTT	TRBV11-2	NA	NA	TRBJ2-3
CASSYGAVPSEKLFF	TGTGCCAGCAGTTACGGAGCCGTCCCAAGCGAAAAACTGTTTTTT	TRBV6-5	NA	NA	TRBJ1-4
CASISGGGSGYGYTF	TGTGCCAGCATTTCTGGGGGAGGGTCGGGCTATGGCTACACCTTC	TRBV6-1	NA	NA	TRBJ1-2
CASNAYTDTQYF	TGTGCCAGCAACGCCTACACAGATACGCAGTATTTT	TRBV5-6	NA	NA	TRBJ2-3
CASSRGLALEQYF	TGTGCCAGTAGTAGGGGACTAGCGCTCGAGCAGTACTTC	TRBV19	few	TRBD2	TRBJ2-7
CASAQYGTSGLDTQYF	TGCGCCAGCGCCCAATACGGGACTAGCGGTTTAGATACGCAGTATTTT	TRBV4-3	NA	TRBD2	TRBJ2-3
CASSLGSGGVSPPLHF	TGTGCCAGCAGCTTAGGCTCGGGCGGGGTTTCGCCACCCCTCCACTTT	TRBV7-2	NA	NA	TRBJ1-6
CASSPGTGEVTQYF	TGTGCCAGCAGCCCCGGGACAGGGGAAGTCACGCAGTATTTT	TRBV12-2	few	NA	TRBJ2-3